Below, 24 T cell receptor beta chains from the same sample are listed, as sequenced in a study of shared clonotypes between healthy human individuals. The table came from immunoSEQ multiplex PCR; TCRdb's copy has only in-frame clones and leaves some out. The table lists roughly 1 million clones, roughly 80% of them singletons. Input material: memory CD4+ T cells sorted from blood. Subset defined: CD45RA-negative fraction. The receptor source for this set is a young man in good health.

This clone has only a few counts. This sample also contains other DNA sequences that code for the same CDR3. The rearrangement links TRBV9 to TRBJ2-3, with D hard to call. The germline V gene encodes CDR1 SGDLS and CDR2 YYNGEE. The V and J ends lost 0 bases and 1 base respectively, with 9 bases between them. CDR3 size: 15 residues. CDR3 protein: CASSVGLAGTDTQYF. The CDR3 coding sequence is TGTGCCAGCAGCGTAGGGCTCGCTGGCACAGATACGCAGTATTTT.

This chain joins TRBV5-1 and TRBJ2-1; the match to TRBD2 covers 9 bases. With V trimmed by 0 bases and J by 12 bases, 16 bases remained unmatched. Germline lookup yields CDR1 SGHRS and CDR2 YFSETQ. The CDR3 runs to 17 residues. The chain's CDR3 is CASSLEGSGGQKLRQFF. The DNA of the CDR3 is TGCGCCAGCAGCTTGGAGGGTAGCGGGGGCCAAAAGCTGCGGCAGTTCTTC. Full variable domain (missing parts from reference TRBV5-1 and TRBJ2-1): KAGVTQTPRYLIKTRGQQVTLSCSPISGHRSVSWYQQTPGQGLQFLFEYFSETQRNKGNFPGRFSGRQFSNSRSEMNVSTLELGDSALYLCASSLEGSGGQKLRQFFGPGTRLTVL.

The chain's CDR3 is CASSYSSQGYEQYF. DNA for the CDR3: TGTGCCAGCAGTTACTCGTCCCAGGGCTACGAGCAGTACTTC. The V call is TRBV6-5, the J call TRBJ2-7; maybe TRBD1 (5 bases). Between the trimmed V and J ends, which lost 0 bases and 3 bases, there was a span of 9 bases. This CDR3 is built from 14 residues. CDR1 is MNHEY and CDR2 is SVGAGI in the germline V gene.

This sequence joins TRBV7-9 and TRBJ2-1, with 8 bases matching TRBD2. The V and J ends lost 3 bases and 8 bases, in that order; junction bases with no gene match: 9. Germline assignment: CDR1 SEHNR and CDR2 FQNEAQ (reference sequence). The CDR3 has 15 residues. The CDR3 loop reads CASSFTGGLGDEQFF. CDR3 sequence (DNA): TGTGCCAGCAGCTTCACGGGAGGGCTGGGGGATGAGCAGTTCTTC. Combining the CDR3 with reference TRBV7-9 and TRBJ2-1 gives the whole variable domain DTGVSQNPRHKITKRGQNVTFRCDPISEHNRLYWYRQTLGQGPEFLTYFQNEAQLEKSRLLSDRFSAERPKGSFSTLEIQRTEQGDSAMYLCASSFTGGLGDEQFFGPGTRLTVL.

The chain combines TRBV10-3 with TRBJ1-1; 7 bases fit TRBD1. This CDR3 contains 15 residues. Germline loops: CDR1 ENHRY, CDR2 SYGVKD. V trimming: 3 bases; J trimming: 3 bases; junction bases outside the gene matches: 7. CDR3 loop: CAISDYGTGDTEAFF. The CDR3 nucleotides are TGTGCCATCAGTGATTATGGAACAGGGGACACTGAAGCTTTCTTT.

This rearrangement joins TRBV6-1 to TRBJ1-6, with D perhaps TRBD1 (6 bases). The CDR3 is made up of 14 amino acids. Germline CDR1 is MNHNS and CDR2 is SASEGT. Between the trimmed V and J ends, which lost 2 bases and 16 bases, there was a span of 18 bases. This chain's CDR3 is CASSESLTGPTLHF. The CDR3 nucleotides are TGTGCCAGCAGTGAAAGTCTGACAGGCCCCACTCTCCACTTT.

This sequence joins TRBV7-9 and TRBJ1-5; 11 bases match TRBD1. There are 16 residues in the CDR3. Germline V gene data show CDR1 as SEHNR and CDR2 as FQNEAQ (reference sequence). Trimming took 4 bases from V and 0 from J; bases not matched to a gene: 2. CDR3 DNA: TGTGCCAGCAGCTCGGGACAGGGGGATAGCAATCAGCCCCAGCATTTT. Residues: CASSSGQGDSNQPQHF.

This clone was counted between two and nine times. The chain recombines TRBV19 with TRBJ1-2; 9 bases are a match to TRBD1. The CDR3 runs to 16 residues. The germline V gene has CDR1 LNHDA and CDR2 SQIVND (reference sequence). The V gene end was trimmed by 1 base and the J gene end by 0 bases; junction bases not matched to a gene: 3. The DNA for the CDR3 is TGTGCCAGTAGTATAGCCCGACAGGGGGCTAACTATGGCTACACCTTC. Encoded protein: CASSIARQGANYGYTF.

As regards this clone: This sample also contains other DNA sequences that code for the same CDR3. This chain joins TRBV18 and TRBJ2-7, with 10 nucleotides matching TRBD1. The CDR3 is 15 amino acids. From germline, CDR1 is KGHSH and CDR2 LQKENI. V lost 3 bases and J lost 1; bases outside the gene matches: 3. DNA for the CDR3: TGTGCCAGCTCACCCGGACAGGGGGTGTCCTACGAGCAGTACTTC. This translates into CASSPGQGVSYEQYF. Full variable domain (remainder filled in from reference TRBV18 and TRBJ2-7): NAGVMQNPRHLVRRRGQEARLRCSPMKGHSHVYWYRQLPEEGLKFMVYLQKENIIDESGMPKERFSAEFPKEGPSILRIQQVVRGDSAAYFCASSPGQGVSYEQYFGPGTRLTVT.

The rearrangement joins TRBV18 to TRBJ2-7; TRBD1 matches at 9 bases. The CDR3 sequence is 16 residues long. Trimming cost V 3 bases and J 2 bases; bases outside gene matches: 8. Germline V gene sequence: CDR1 KGHSH, CDR2 LQKENI. CDR3 DNA sequence: TGTGCCAGCTCACCGTCCACGGGACAGGGTACCTACGAGCAGTACTTC. This translates into CASSPSTGQGTYEQYF.

The chain has TRBV5-1 and TRBJ1-3, with 9 bases fitting TRBD1. Losses at the gene ends were 4 bases for V and 1 base for J; bases not matched to a gene: 3. This CDR3 spans 15 amino acids. Germline V gene data show CDR1 as SGHRS and CDR2 as YFSETQ. This CDR3 reads CASSRTGESGNTIYF. CDR3 sequence (DNA): TGCGCCAGCAGCCGGACAGGGGAATCTGGAAACACCATATATTTT. Full variable domain (remainder filled in from reference TRBV5-1 and TRBJ1-3): KAGVTQTPRYLIKTRGQQVTLSCSPISGHRSVSWYQQTPGQGLQFLFEYFSETQRNKGNFPGRFSGRQFSNSRSEMNVSTLELGDSALYLCASSRTGESGNTIYFGEGSWLTVV.

The rearrangement uses TRBV14 and TRBJ2-1; D gene uncertain. Trimming took off 0 bases at V and 8 bases at J, with 11 bases between the two ends. The germline gives CDR1 SGHDN, CDR2 FVKESK. CDR3 length equals 14 residues. The DNA of the CDR3 is TGTGCCAGCAGCCAAGACCCCCCGAGTTATGAGCAGTTCTTC. This gives the protein CASSQDPPSYEQFF.

Remarks on this clone: At one end the junction does not follow the germline gene, possibly because of a read error. J is TRBJ2-6 and V is TRBV7-2; D is uncertain. From germline, CDR1 is SGHTA and CDR2 FQGNSA. The CDR3 runs to 13 residues. The CDR3 here is CASSFSEANVLTF. For the CDR3, the DNA is TGTGCCAGCAGCTTCTCTGAGGCCAACGTCCTGACTTTC.

This clone has only one observation. The J gene is TRBJ2-5, the V gene TRBV11-1; D possibly corresponds to TRBD2 (7 bases). The CDR3 is 14 residues long. Trimming stripped 3 bases from V and 5 bases from J, with 13 bases between. The germline V gene has CDR1 SGHAT and CDR2 FQDESV (reference sequence). The CDR3 region has the DNA TGTGCCAGCAGCTTTAGGGGGGGCCTGGAGACCCAGTACTTC. Encoded protein: CASSFRGGLETQYF.

The gene calls are TRBV4-2 and TRBJ2-5; 10 bases match TRBD2. CDR1 and CDR2 (germline): LGHNA, YNFKEQ. The ends lost 1 base at V and 2 bases at J; junction bases unmatched: 7. This CDR3 has 17 amino acids. The CDR3: CASSQGRSGGGQETQYF. The CDR3 nucleotides are TGTGCCAGCAGCCAAGGTCGGAGCGGGGGGGGGCAAGAGACCCAGTACTTC.

This rearrangement joins TRBV19 to TRBJ2-7; 12 bases align to TRBD2. The trim removed 5 bases at V and 0 bases at J, leaving 2 bases unmatched. Germline-derived CDR1 and CDR2 are LNHDA and SQIVND (reference sequence). CDR3 length: 15 residues. CDR3 in DNA: TGTGCCAGTAGTCAACTAGCGGGGGGCTCCTACGAGCAGTACTTC. Translating it yields CASSQLAGGSYEQYF.

This rearrangement joins TRBV10-3 to TRBJ1-2; tentative D call: TRBD1 (5 bases). The V end lost 11 bases, the J end lost 3 bases, and 16 bases lay between the germline ends. The CDR3 length is 13 residues. Looked up from germline, CDR1 is ENHRY and CDR2 is SYGVKD. CDR3 region: CALSQQADYGYTF. In nucleotides, the CDR3 is TGTGCCCTATCTCAACAGGCTGACTATGGCTACACCTTC.

Note on this clone: One junction end disagrees with the germline gene, perhaps due to a read error. This chain joins TRBV7-2 and TRBJ2-2, with TRBD2 matching over 12 bases. The length of the CDR3 is 14 residues. Germline V gives CDR1 SGHTA, CDR2 FQGNSA. This CDR3 is CASSLAGGVGELFF. Written as DNA, the CDR3 is TGTGCCAGCAGCCTAGCGGGAGGGGTCGGGGAGCTGTTTTTT.

The chain carries TRBV11-3 and TRBJ2-1, with D tentatively TRBD2 (6 bases). V lost 3 bases, J lost 6 bases, and 15 bases lay in between. The CDR3 runs 15 residues. The germline CDR1 and CDR2 sequences are SGHNT and YENEEA. CDR3 DNA sequence: TGTGCCAGCAGCTTCGCTGCGGGAACGGTCAATGAGCAGTTCTTC. Residues: CASSFAAGTVNEQFF.

The chain uses TRBV5-1 and TRBJ2-3; 7 nucleotides match TRBD2. Germline V gene sequence: CDR1 SGHRS, CDR2 YFSETQ. This CDR3 comprises 16 residues. The junction had 5 bases not matched to a gene; V was cut back by 0 bases and J by 1 base. CDR3 region: CASSLGGGTGTDTQYF. The CDR3 coding sequence is TGCGCCAGCAGCTTGGGGGGAGGGACTGGCACAGATACGCAGTATTTT.

CDR3 DNA: TGCGCCAGCAGCTTTTCTAGCGATGAGCAGTTCTTC. Amino acid sequence: CASSFSSDEQFF. The rearrangement joins TRBV5-1 to TRBJ2-1, with D perhaps TRBD2 (6 bases). CDR1 and CDR2 from the germline V gene are SGHRS and YFSETQ. V lost 2 bases to trimming and J lost 8 bases, with 8 bases between them. CDR3 length equals 12 residues.

The chain links TRBV16 to TRBJ1-1; TRBD1 is a possible D gene (6 bases). This CDR3 region has 15 residues. CDR1 is KGHSY and CDR2 is FQNENV in the germline V gene. V lost 3 bases to trimming and J lost 1 base, with 12 bases between them. The CDR3 is CASSHPDRKNTEAFF. Written as DNA, the CDR3 is TGTGCCAGCAGCCACCCCGACAGGAAGAACACTGAAGCTTTCTTT.

This clone has a single count. The chain combines TRBV25-1 with TRBJ1-3; D is possibly TRBD1 (5 bases). Germline V gives CDR1 MGHDK, CDR2 SYGVNS. V gave up 1 base and J gave up 2 bases, with 12 bases separating them. The CDR3 spans 16 residues. This CDR3 is CASSELATVPGNTIYF. The CDR3 DNA sequence: TGTGCCAGCAGTGAATTGGCGACAGTGCCTGGAAACACCATATATTTT.

This chain links TRBV13 with TRBJ2-3, with TRBD2 matching 9 bases. CDR1 and CDR2 from the germline V gene are PRHDT and FYEKMQ (reference sequence). CDR3 size: 17 residues. The J segment lost 7 bases and the V segment lost 5 bases, leaving 16 bases of the junction unmatched. CDR3 coding DNA: TGTGCCAGCAGCCCGGGCTTAGCGGGGGAAAAGGAAAATACGCAGTATTTT. Translated, it gives CASSPGLAGEKENTQYF.